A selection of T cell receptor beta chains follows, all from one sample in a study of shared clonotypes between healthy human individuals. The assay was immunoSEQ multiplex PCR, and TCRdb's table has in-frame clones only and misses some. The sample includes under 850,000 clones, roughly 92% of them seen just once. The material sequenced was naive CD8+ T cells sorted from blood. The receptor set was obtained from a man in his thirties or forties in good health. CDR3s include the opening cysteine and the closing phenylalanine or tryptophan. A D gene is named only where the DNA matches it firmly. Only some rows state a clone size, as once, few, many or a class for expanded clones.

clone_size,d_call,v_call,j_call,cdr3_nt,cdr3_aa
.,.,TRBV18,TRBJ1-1,TGTGCCAGCTCACCGCGGGGGACGGAGGTTGGGAACACTGAAGCTTTCTTT,CASSPRGTEVGNTEAFF
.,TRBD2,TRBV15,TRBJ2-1,TGTGCCACCAGCAGAGGTAGCGGGGACTACAATGAGCAGTTCTTC,CATSRGSGDYNEQFF
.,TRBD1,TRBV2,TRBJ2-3,TGTGCCAGCAGTGAAGAAGAATTTGCCGGGACAGGGGATCCCGCAGATACGCAGTATTTT,CASSEEEFAGTGDPADTQYF
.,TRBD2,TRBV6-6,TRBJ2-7,TGTGCCAGCAGTTGGTCTAGCGGGCCCTACGAGCAGTACTTC,CASSWSSGPYEQYF
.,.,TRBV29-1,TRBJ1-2,TGCAGCGTTCGACTTAAGTGGGACAACTATGGCTACACCTTC,CSVRLKWDNYGYTF
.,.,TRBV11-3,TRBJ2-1,TGTGCCAGCAGCTTAAGAGGACGCGTGAGCTCCTACAATGAGCAGTTCTTC,CASSLRGRVSSYNEQFF
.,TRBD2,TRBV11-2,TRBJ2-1,TGTGCCAGCACCGCCCTATGGGCGGGAGGGAGCTCCTACAATGAGCAGTTCTTC,CASTALWAGGSSYNEQFF
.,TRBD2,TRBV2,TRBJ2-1,TGTGCCAGCAGTGAATTCGTCCTAGCGGGAGGGGTGGAGCAGTTCTTC,CASSEFVLAGGVEQFF
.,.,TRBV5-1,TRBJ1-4,TGCGCCAGCAGCTTGGAAACGACGGGCCAGGATGAACTGTTTTTT,CASSLETTGQDELFF
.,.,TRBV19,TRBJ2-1,TGTGCCAGTGGTGAGGGACATTCCAATGAGCAGTTCTTC,CASGEGHSNEQFF
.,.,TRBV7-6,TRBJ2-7,TGTGCCAGCAGCTTAGAGACAGGAATCTACGAGCAGTACTTC,CASSLETGIYEQYF
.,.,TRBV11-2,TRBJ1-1,TGTGCCAGCAGCTTAGACTGGAATGAAGCTTTCTTT,CASSLDWNEAFF
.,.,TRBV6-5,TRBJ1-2,TGTGCCAGCAGTCCATCAGGGTATGGCTACACCTTC,CASSPSGYGYTF
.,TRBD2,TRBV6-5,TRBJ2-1,TGTGCCAGCAGTAGGCTAGCGGTCGACAATGAGCAGTTCTTC,CASSRLAVDNEQFF
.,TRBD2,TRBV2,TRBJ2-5,TGTGCCAGCAGGACCCCTTTACTAAGCGGGAGGAACCAAGAGACCCAGTACTTC,CASRTPLLSGRNQETQYF
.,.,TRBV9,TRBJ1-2,TGTGCCAGCAGCGCGGGCCTCTATGGCTACACCTTC,CASSAGLYGYTF
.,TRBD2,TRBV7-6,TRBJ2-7,TGTGCCAGCAGCTTAGGGGGCGGGAGTGGTTACGAGCAGTACTTC,CASSLGGGSGYEQYF
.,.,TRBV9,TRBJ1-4,TGTGCCAGCAGCCATTACGGGGTTGGAACTAATGAAAAACTGTTTTTT,CASSHYGVGTNEKLFF
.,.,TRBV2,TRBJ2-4,TGTGCCAGCAGTGAAAGGCCAGCATTCCCCAAAAACATTCAGTACTTC,CASSERPAFPKNIQYF
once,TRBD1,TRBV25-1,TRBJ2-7,TGTGCCAGCAGTGTGACAGGGTGGTACGAGCAGTACTTC,CASSVTGWYEQYF
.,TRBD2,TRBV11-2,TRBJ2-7,TGTGCCAGCAGCTTCGGGACTAGCCACTACGAGCAGTACTTC,CASSFGTSHYEQYF
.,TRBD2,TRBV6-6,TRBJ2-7,TGTGCCAGCAGTTATGCGGGAGGGAGCTACGAGCAGTACTTC,CASSYAGGSYEQYF
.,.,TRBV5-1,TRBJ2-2,TGCGCCAGCCTTGATCATGGGGGCGGCACCGGGGAGCTGTTTTTT,CASLDHGGGTGELFF
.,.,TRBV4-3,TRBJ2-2,TGCGCCAGCAGCCAAGATCAAACCACCGGGGAGCTGTTTTTT,CASSQDQTTGELFF
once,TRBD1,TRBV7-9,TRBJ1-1,TGTGCCAGCAGCTTAGCCAGGGGGGGCACTGAAGCTTTCTTT,CASSLARGGTEAFF
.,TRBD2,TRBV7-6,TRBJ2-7,TGTGCCAGCAGCTCCCCCCATGGGACTAGCGGACTGAGCGAGCAGTACTTC,CASSSPHGTSGLSEQYF
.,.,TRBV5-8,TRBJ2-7,TGTGCCTCCGACTCCCTGACCTACGAGCAGTACTTC,CASDSLTYEQYF
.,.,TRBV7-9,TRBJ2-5,TGTGCCAGCAGCAACGCCTTATATCAGACCCAGTACTTC,CASSNALYQTQYF
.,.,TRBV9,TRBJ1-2,TGTGCCAGCAGAGGGGGGACCGGGGTTGCTGGCTACACCTTC,CASRGGTGVAGYTF
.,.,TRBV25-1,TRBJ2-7,TGTGCCAGACGAATGGCGGGACTCGGTGGCTACGAGCAGTACTTC,CARRMAGLGGYEQYF
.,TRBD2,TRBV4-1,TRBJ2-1,TGCGCCAGCAGCCAAGTACTGGCGGGAGATGAGCAGTTCTTC,CASSQVLAGDEQFF
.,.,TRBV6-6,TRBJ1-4,TGTGCCAGCAGAAGGGACGTCGTCAGTAGGGAAAAACTGTTTTTT,CASRRDVVSREKLFF
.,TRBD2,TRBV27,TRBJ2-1,TGTGCCAGCAGTTTGACGGGAGGCCCCTCCTACAATGAGCAGTTCTTC,CASSLTGGPSYNEQFF
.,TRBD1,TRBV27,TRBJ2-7,TGTGCCAGCCAACCTTTAAGGGGGACAGGGGCGACTATCAGCTCCTACGAGCAGTACTTC,CASQPLRGTGATISSYEQYF
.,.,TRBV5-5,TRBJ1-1,TGTGCCAGCAGCCTTCCGGGGCAGGCGAACACTGAAGCTTTCTTT,CASSLPGQANTEAFF
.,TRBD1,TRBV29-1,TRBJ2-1,TGCAGCGGCGGGACAGGGGACCTATACAATGAGCAGTTCTTC,CSGGTGDLYNEQFF
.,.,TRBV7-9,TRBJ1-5,TGTGCCAGCAGCTTAGAAGGACGTTATCAGCCCCAGCATTTT,CASSLEGRYQPQHF
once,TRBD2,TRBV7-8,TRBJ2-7,TGTGCCAGCAGCTCACTAGCGGGAGTGTACGAGCAGTACTTC,CASSSLAGVYEQYF
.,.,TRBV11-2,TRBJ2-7,TGTGCCAGCAGCTCGGAGGGCTACGAGCAGTACTTC,CASSSEGYEQYF
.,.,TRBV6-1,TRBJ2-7,TGTGCCAGCAGCAAATGGGCCTACGAGCAGTACTTC,CASSKWAYEQYF
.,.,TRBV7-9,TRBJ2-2,TGTGCCAGCAGCCCCTCGGGAGCGAACACCGGGGAGCTGTTTTTT,CASSPSGANTGELFF
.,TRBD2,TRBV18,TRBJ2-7,TGTGCCAGCTCACCTCCAAGCGGGAGCCCTAGCTACGAGCAGTACTTC,CASSPPSGSPSYEQYF
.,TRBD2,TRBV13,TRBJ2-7,TGTGCCAGCAGCCCCGGGGGAGACGGGAGGTTAGGATTAGGCGAGCAGTACTTC,CASSPGGDGRLGLGEQYF
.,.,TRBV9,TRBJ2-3,TGTGCCAGCAGCGAAAGACAGGCTAGCACAGATACGCAGTATTTT,CASSERQASTDTQYF
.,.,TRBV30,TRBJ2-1,TGTGCCTGGAACGAGACCCCCGTAGAGCAGTTCTTC,CAWNETPVEQFF
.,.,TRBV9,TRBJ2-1,TGTGCCAGCAGCACTAGGGAAACCTACAATGAGCAGTTCTTC,CASSTRETYNEQFF
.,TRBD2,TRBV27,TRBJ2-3,TGTGCCAGCAGTGTGGTAGCGGGCCGCACAGATACGCAGTATTTT,CASSVVAGRTDTQYF